This T cell receptor (beta chain) was captured by sequencing in a study of metastatic and nonmetastatic thyroid tumors. Overall study: Repertoire comparisons spanned blood and tumor or nodule tissue from malignant and benign thyroid patients.

Study-level points and caveats: When malignant thyroid tumors were compared with benign nodules, TCR beta diversity was reportedly significantly higher in the malignant tumors. This held in both blood and tumor samples.

The germline V gene has CDR1 DFQATT and CDR2 SNEGSKA (reference sequence). The CDR3 runs to 16 residues. V was shortened by 4 bases and J by 6 bases, with 22 bases between the two germline ends. This clone was counted ten times or more. Its antigen remains unknown. MiXCR reprocessed the PCR reads for TCRdb. The data show some 86,000 clones, approximately 12% seen once. Each patient went into thyroid surgery without having received any treatment. The sequence came from a female donor with papillary thyroid cancer or a benign thyroid nodule (not recorded which). Some clones in this sample may be carry-over from other donors' samples. The chain uses TRBV20-1 and TRBJ1-5; possibly TRBD1 for D (5 bases). Sequenced sample: tumor tissue. The CDR3 sequence is CSAIGLRSGASQPQHF. CDR3 nucleotide sequence: TGCAGTGCTATCGGGTTGCGGAGTGGGGCAAGTCAGCCCCAGCATTTT.